The T cell receptor beta chain described here comes from a study of cytomegalovirus exposure and HLA in healthy donors. The overall study: In an early release, HLA-typed donors contributed about 79 million unique TCR sequences. Findings and limits, study-wide: It was reported that the classifier diagnosed cytomegalovirus status with high specificity and sensitivity in both the original and validation cohorts. The study flagged about 150 TCR beta chains as cytomegalovirus-associated. The study found most TCR sequences rare, yet found some public TCRs in many donors.

Looked up from germline, CDR1 is MNHEY and CDR2 is SMNVEV (reference sequence). CDR3 length equals 15 residues. The junction had 6 bases not matched to a gene; V was cut back by 7 bases and J by 0 bases. The PCR employed 60 Vbeta primers together with 13 Jbeta primers. The assay was immunoSEQ multiplex PCR, and TCRdb's table has in-frame clones only and misses some. The sample shows 150,000 or so clones, approximately 80% of them seen only once. Concerning this clone itself: What it recognizes is unknown.

The TCR originated in a man aged 45-65 years in good health and CMV-seronegative. The chain couples TRBV27 to TRBJ1-5; 7 bases fit TRBD1. Sequenced material: PBMCs. The CDR3 sequence: CASIDRAYSNQPQHF. CDR3 in DNA: TGTGCCAGCATTGACAGGGCTTATAGCAATCAGCCCCAGCATTTT.